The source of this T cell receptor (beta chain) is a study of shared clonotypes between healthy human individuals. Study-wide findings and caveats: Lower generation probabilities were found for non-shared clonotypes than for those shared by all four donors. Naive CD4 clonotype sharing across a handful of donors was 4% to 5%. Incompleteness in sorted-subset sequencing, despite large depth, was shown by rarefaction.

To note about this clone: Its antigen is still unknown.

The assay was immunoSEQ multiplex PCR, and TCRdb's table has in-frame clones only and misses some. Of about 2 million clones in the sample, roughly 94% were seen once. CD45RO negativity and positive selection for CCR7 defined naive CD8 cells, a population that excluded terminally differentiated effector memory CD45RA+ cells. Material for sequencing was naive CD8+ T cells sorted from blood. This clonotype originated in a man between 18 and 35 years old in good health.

The CDR3 sequence: CAWSGTSRFYEQYF. The CDR3 region has the DNA TGTGCCTGGAGCGGGACTAGCAGATTCTACGAGCAGTACTTC. The genes are TRBV30 and TRBJ2-7; TRBD2 aligns across 9 bases. With V trimmed by 3 bases and J by 3 bases, 6 bases remained unmatched. CDR1 and CDR2 from the germline V gene are GTSNPN and SVGIG (reference sequence). CDR3 length: 14 amino acids.